These 26 T cell receptor beta chains share one sample of origin, sequenced in a study of molecular identifiers for immune sequencing clone quantification. MiXCR, applied by TCRdb to the PCR reads, yields one record per CDR3 protein. This table has about 98,000 distinct CDR3 sequences, 35% appearing once. The sequenced sample consisted of naive CD8+ T cells from blood, with Jurkat cell RNA spiked in. Regarding subset: FACS-sorted CD8+CD4-CCR7+CD45RA+ naive T cells. All receptors derive from a human donor in good health. Some libraries in this study had Jurkat cell RNA spiked in.

As concerns this clonotype: A much larger clone sits a single nucleotide away, making a read error possible. V and J are TRBV5-1 and TRBJ2-7; no clear D gene. The CDR3 length is 14 residues. CDR1 and CDR2 from the germline V gene are SGHRS and YFSETQ. The CDR3 protein is CASSILDRPYGQYF. The DNA for the CDR3 is TGCGCCAGCAGCATACTCGACCGACCCTACGGGCAGTACTTC. Looking up the rest from reference TRBV5-1 and TRBJ2-7 gives the full variable domain: KAGVTQTPRYLIKTRGQQVTLSCSPISGHRSVSWYQQTPGQGLQFLFEYFSETQRNKGNFPGRFSGRQFSNSRSEMNVSTLELGDSALYLCASSILDRPYGQYFGPGTRLTVT.

The chain uses TRBV20-1 and TRBJ2-3; D remains unclear. V lost 6 bases, J lost 5 bases, and 9 bases lay in between. The CDR3 is 11 residues long. Germline assignment: CDR1 DFQATT and CDR2 SNEGSKA (reference sequence). The CDR3 here is CSAPWVDTQYF. In DNA, the CDR3 is TGCAGTGCCCCCTGGGTAGATACGCAGTATTTT.

This clonotype was seen more than once but under ten times. The V gene is TRBV5-1, the J gene TRBJ2-5, with 7 positions matching TRBD1. The CDR3 extends over 14 amino acids. J gave up 1 base and V 4 bases, and 4 bases lay outside the gene matches. Germline V gene sequence: CDR1 SGHRS, CDR2 YFSETQ. The CDR3 is CASSVWDSQETQYF. As DNA, the CDR3 is TGCGCCAGCAGCGTATGGGACAGCCAAGAGACCCAGTACTTC. Full variable domain (missing parts from reference TRBV5-1 and TRBJ2-5): KAGVTQTPRYLIKTRGQQVTLSCSPISGHRSVSWYQQTPGQGLQFLFEYFSETQRNKGNFPGRFSGRQFSNSRSEMNVSTLELGDSALYLCASSVWDSQETQYFGPGTRLLVL.

This chain links TRBV20-1 with TRBJ2-3, with D uncertain. Trimming took 3 bases from V and 6 from J, leaving 22 bases between them. The germline V gene encodes CDR1 DFQATT and CDR2 SNEGSKA (reference sequence). The CDR3 has 16 residues. CDR3: CSASPEDLNKWDTQYF. CDR3 coding DNA: TGCAGTGCTAGTCCCGAGGACCTTAATAAATGGGATACGCAGTATTTT.

Points on this clonotype: This clone may be a read error of a much larger clone one base away. The J gene is TRBJ1-1, the V gene TRBV7-9, with a tentative D call TRBD1 (5 bases). In germline, CDR1 is SEHNR, CDR2 FQNEAQ (reference sequence). This CDR3 has 13 amino acids. CDR3 residues: CASSPREWRGAIF. For the CDR3, the DNA is TGTGCCAGCAGCCCGAGGGAGTGGAGGGGTGCTATCTTT.

The sample holds many counts of this clonotype. CDR3 residues: CASSLTSGSGETQYF. The CDR3 DNA follows: TGTGCCAGCAGCTTGACTAGCGGGAGTGGAGAGACCCAGTACTTC. This chain uses TRBV7-8 with TRBJ2-5, with 12 bases lining up with TRBD2. With V trimmed by 3 bases and J by 4 bases, 3 bases remained unmatched. In germline, CDR1 is SGHVS, CDR2 FQNEAQ. The CDR3 extends over 15 amino acids. The complete variable domain, with remaining parts taken from reference TRBV7-8 and TRBJ2-5, reads GAGVSQSPRYKVAKRGQDVALRCDPISGHVSLFWYQQALGQGPEFLTYFQNEAQLDKSGLPSDRFFAERPEGSVSTLKIQRTQQEDSAVYLCASSLTSGSGETQYFGPGTRLLVL.

In this sample, this clonotype turned up many times. V gene TRBV2 combines with J gene TRBJ2-7; no reliable D call. Trimming took off 8 bases at V and 2 bases at J, with 4 bases between the two ends. CDR1 is SNHLY and CDR2 is FYNNEI in the germline V gene. The CDR3 totals 10 residues. The CDR3 nucleotides read TGTGCCAGCGAAGCCTACGAGCAGTACTTC. Protein product: CASEAYEQYF.

This clonotype was recorded many times. The chain recombines TRBV7-9 with TRBJ2-3; 8 bases fit TRBD2. The germline V gene encodes CDR1 SEHNR and CDR2 FQNEAQ (reference sequence). The CDR3 contains 16 residues. V shed 4 bases, J shed 4 bases, and the junction held 10 bases outside the gene matches. This CDR3 reads CASSSLAGKRSDTQYF. The CDR3 coding sequence is TGTGCCAGCAGCTCATTAGCGGGAAAGCGGTCAGATACGCAGTATTTT.

In the case of this clonotype: At one end the junction does not follow the germline gene, possibly because of a read error. This chain connects TRBV7-2 to TRBJ2-7, with D possibly being TRBD1 (5 bases). This CDR3 is built from 14 residues. In germline, CDR1 is SGHTA, CDR2 FQGNSA. CDR3 in amino acids: CASSYGAPSYEQCF. In nucleotides, the CDR3 is TGTGCCAGCAGCTATGGGGCGCCTTCCTACGAGCAGTGCTTC.

The V gene is TRBV19, the J gene TRBJ2-3; perhaps TRBD1 as D (6 bases). V was clipped by 6 bases and J by 4 bases, with 17 bases between them. Germline lookup yields CDR1 LNHDA and CDR2 SQIVND (reference sequence). The CDR3 contains 15 residues. CDR3 in amino acids: CASRITGTGADTQYF. DNA for the CDR3: TGTGCCAGTAGGATTACAGGGACGGGCGCAGATACGCAGTATTTT.

In this sample, this clonotype turned up many times. The chain links TRBV7-6 to TRBJ2-5; D is perhaps TRBD1 (5 bases). V was trimmed by 0 bases and J by 3 bases, leaving 17 bases between them. This CDR3 has 17 residues. CDR1 and CDR2 (germline): SGHVS, FNYEAQ. The CDR3 DNA reads as TGTGCCAGCAGCTTAGCCTGGCTTGGGGCTTCAGAAGAGACCCAGTACTTC. It encodes CASSLAWLGASEETQYF.

This clonotype rates as medium-sized. V gene TRBV7-9 combines with J gene TRBJ2-3, with D unresolved. Germline values: CDR1 SEHNR, CDR2 FQNEAQ (reference sequence). The length of the CDR3 is 14 residues. V lost 5 bases to trimming and J lost 4 bases, with 13 bases between them. The CDR3 DNA reads as TGTGCCAGCAGCCAACCCGAATACCCAGATACGCAGTATTTT. Protein: CASSQPEYPDTQYF.

This clonotype came up a few times. The chain links TRBV28 to TRBJ2-7; D might be TRBD1 (5 bases). Germline assignment: CDR1 MDHEN and CDR2 SYDVKM. Trimming took off 6 bases at V and 3 bases at J, with 9 bases between the two ends. The CDR3 has 12 residues. CDR3 DNA: TGTGCCAGCAGCCCAGGGTTCTACGAGCAGTACTTC. Its translation: CASSPGFYEQYF.

As regards this clonotype: Being one base from a much bigger clone, this may be a read error. V gene TRBV14 combines with J gene TRBJ2-6, with D hard to call. The CDR3 runs 15 residues. The ends were cut back, 3 bases at V and 3 bases at J, with 9 bases in the middle. Looked up from germline, CDR1 is SGHDN and CDR2 is FVKESK. This chain's CDR3 is CASSHDPVGANVLTF. The CDR3 DNA reads as TGTGCCAGCAGCCATGACCCCGTTGGGGCCAACGTCCTGACTTTC.

This clonotype was seen a single time. CDR3 loop: CASSFDSTNEKLFF. In DNA, the CDR3 is TGTGCCAGCAGTTTCGACTCAACTAATGAAAAACTGTTTTTT. The rearrangement uses TRBV27 and TRBJ1-4, with D unresolved. Between the trimmed V and J ends, which lost 3 bases and 0 bases, there was a span of 5 bases. This CDR3 is built from 14 residues. The germline V gene has CDR1 MNHEY and CDR2 SMNVEV (reference sequence).

In its sample, this clonotype was seen many times. The gene calls are TRBV5-8 and TRBJ2-7; 7 nucleotides line up with TRBD1. The CDR3 runs to 13 residues. Per the germline V gene, CDR1 is SGHTS and CDR2 is YDEGEE. V was pared by 2 bases and J by 5 bases, with 4 bases of the junction left unmatched. As DNA, the CDR3 is TGTGCCAGCAGCTTAAGGGGGCGGAACGAGCAGTACTTC. Amino acids: CASSLRGRNEQYF.

The rearrangement joins TRBV9 to TRBJ2-3, with D possibly matching TRBD2 (5 bases). The CDR3 spans 15 residues. Germline V gene sequence: CDR1 SGDLS, CDR2 YYNGEE. V shed 5 bases and J shed 0 bases, with 13 bases lying between them. In DNA, the CDR3 is TGTGCCAGCAGTTTTGACGGGGTTAGCACAGATACGCAGTATTTT. It is translated as CASSFDGVSTDTQYF.

The V and J genes are TRBV27 and TRBJ1-2; TRBD1 matches 9 bases. The CDR3 is 14 amino acids. Germline V gene data show CDR1 as MNHEY and CDR2 as SMNVEV (reference sequence). With V trimmed by 5 bases and J by 2 bases, 3 bases remained unmatched. CDR3 nucleotide sequence: TGTGCCAGCAGTAGGACAGGGGCAAACTATGGCTACACCTTC. Translated, it gives CASSRTGANYGYTF.

For the CDR3, the DNA is TGTGCCAGCAGTGATGGACAGAACACCGGGGAGCTGTTTTTT. Translation gives CASSDGQNTGELFF. This sequence joins TRBV6-2 or TRBV6-3 and TRBJ2-2; D is perhaps TRBD1 (5 bases). V lost 5 bases to trimming and J lost 1 base, with 8 bases between them. The CDR3 length is 14 residues. Per germline, CDR1 MNHEY and CDR2 SVGEGT.

The gene calls are TRBV20-1 and TRBJ2-7, with D possibly matching TRBD1 (6 bases). V dropped 0 bases and J dropped 5 bases, with 11 bases sitting between them. Germline V gene sequence: CDR1 DFQATT, CDR2 SNEGSKA (reference sequence). The CDR3 loop spans 13 amino acids. DNA of the CDR3: TGCAGTGCTAGAGACTTGGGACAAAACGAGCAGTACTTC. The encoded protein is CSARDLGQNEQYF.

Worth noting for this clonotype: A much larger clone differs by one base, so this may be a read error. This chain connects TRBV13 to TRBJ2-3, with D unclear. The CDR3 is made up of 15 amino acids. Germline V gene sequence: CDR1 PRHDT, CDR2 FYEKMQ (reference sequence). The DNA for the CDR3 is TGTACCAGCAGCTTTAGGATACCCATCTCAGATACGCAGTATTTT. Translating it yields CTSSFRIPISDTQYF.

This clonotype has a handful of counts. This rearrangement joins TRBV13 to TRBJ2-7, with a possible D match to TRBD2 (6 bases). This CDR3 spans 13 amino acids. Between the trimmed V and J ends, which lost 5 bases and 2 bases, there was a span of 10 bases. CDR1 PRHDT and CDR2 FYEKMQ come from the germline V gene (reference sequence). CDR3 sequence: CASSPPGAYEQYF. As DNA, the CDR3 is TGTGCCAGCAGCCCCCCGGGAGCCTACGAGCAGTACTTC.

Points on this clonotype: At one end the junction does not follow the germline gene, possibly because of a read error. V and J are TRBV28 and TRBJ2-3; 10 positions agree with TRBD2. Germline lookup yields CDR1 MDHEN and CDR2 SYDVKM. This CDR3 spans 17 amino acids. CDR3 loop: CASGSRLAGVVTDTKYF. DNA of the CDR3: TGTGCCAGCGGCTCCCGGCTAGCGGGAGTAGTCACAGATACGAAGTATTTT. The complete variable domain, with remaining parts taken from reference TRBV28 and TRBJ2-3, reads DVKVTQSSRYLVKRTGEKVFLECVQDMDHENMFWYRQDPGLGLRLIYFSYDVKMKEKGDIPEGYSVSREKKERFSLILESASTNQTSMYLCASGSRLAGVVTDTKYFGPGTRLTVL.

This chain links TRBV2 with TRBJ2-7, with D possibly TRBD2 on 5 matching bases. This CDR3 spans 12 amino acids. Trimming stripped 8 bases from V and 4 bases from J, with 12 bases between. CDR1 and CDR2 (germline): SNHLY, FYNNEI. The CDR3 reads CASRGSFYEQYF. The CDR3 DNA is TGTGCCAGCCGAGGGTCGTTTTACGAGCAGTACTTC. Combining the CDR3 with reference TRBV2 and TRBJ2-7 gives the whole variable domain EPEVTQTPSHQVTQMGQEVILRCVPISNHLYFYWYRQILGQKVEFLVSFYNNEISEKSEIFDDQFSVERPDGSNFTLKIRSTKLEDSAMYFCASRGSFYEQYFGPGTRLTVT.

This rearrangement joins TRBV19 to TRBJ2-2, with D tentatively TRBD2 (6 bases). CDR1 is LNHDA and CDR2 is SQIVND in the germline V gene (reference sequence). The CDR3 length is 19 residues. Deletions cut 0 bases from V and 0 bases from J, with 17 bases between. DNA of the CDR3: TGTGCCAGTAGTATAGATAGGGAAAGGGGACTGGCGAACACCGGGGAGCTGTTTTTT. This gives the protein CASSIDRERGLANTGELFF.

The rearrangement joins TRBV5-6 to TRBJ2-7; 7 nucleotides agree with TRBD2. CDR3 length: 14 residues. Germline CDR1 SGHDT, CDR2 YYEEEE. J lost 7 bases, V lost 0 bases, and 7 bases had no gene match. The DNA for the CDR3 is TGTGCCAGCAGCTTGGGCTCGGGAGCGGGAGAGCAGTACTTC. Protein sequence: CASSLGSGAGEQYF.